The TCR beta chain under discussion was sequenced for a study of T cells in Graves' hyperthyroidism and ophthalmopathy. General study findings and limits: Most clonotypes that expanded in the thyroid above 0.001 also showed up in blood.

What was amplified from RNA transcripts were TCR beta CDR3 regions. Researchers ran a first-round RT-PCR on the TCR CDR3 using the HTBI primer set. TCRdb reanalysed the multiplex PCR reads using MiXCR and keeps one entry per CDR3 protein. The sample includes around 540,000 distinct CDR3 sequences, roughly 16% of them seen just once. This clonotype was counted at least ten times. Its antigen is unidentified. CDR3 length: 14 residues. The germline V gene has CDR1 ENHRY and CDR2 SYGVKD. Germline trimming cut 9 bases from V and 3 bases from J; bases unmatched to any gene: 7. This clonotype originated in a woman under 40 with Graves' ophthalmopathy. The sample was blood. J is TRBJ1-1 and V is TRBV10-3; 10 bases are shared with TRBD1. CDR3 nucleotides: TGTGCCATTGACAGGGGGCAAGGAGACACTGAAGCTTTCTTT. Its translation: CAIDRGQGDTEAFF.